This passage covers 16 T cell receptor beta chains from one sample sequenced in a study of beta chain features in type 1 diabetes. Every bit of the isolated RNA underwent reverse transcription, so sequencing read expressed TCRB transcripts. The table came from immunoSEQ multiplex PCR; TCRdb's copy has only in-frame clones and leaves some out. The sample contains 250,000 to 300,000 clones, approximately 25% of which appear only once. Notes on the study in general: TCRB CDR3s from Type 1 diabetes patients were moderately but significantly shorter in all four CD4+ subsets.

Their cognate antigens are unknown. The specimen sequenced was naive CD4+ T cells from blood. All receptors derive from a woman aged 25 to 45 with type 1 diabetes.

This clone has just a few counts. The chain uses TRBV2 and TRBJ1-4, with D uncertain. V was shortened by 8 bases and J by 8 bases, with 15 bases between the two germline ends. Germline CDR1 SNHLY, CDR2 FYNNEI. This CDR3 is 13 amino acids long. The CDR3 DNA sequence: TGTGCCAGCCAAAGCGAGTTTGGAGAAAAACTGTTTTTT. Protein sequence: CASQSEFGEKLFF.

This sequence joins TRBV14 and TRBJ2-2; D ambiguous. Trimming took off 0 bases at V and 8 bases at J, with 4 bases between the two ends. The CDR3 is made up of 12 amino acids. Germline V gene lookup returns CDR1 SGHDN and CDR2 FVKESK. This chain's CDR3 is CASSQDIGELFF. The DNA of the CDR3 is TGTGCCAGCAGCCAAGATATTGGGGAGCTGTTTTTT.

This clone was counted between two and nine times. The chain couples TRBV15 to TRBJ2-3, with TRBD2 identical over 13 bases. The CDR3 loop spans 15 amino acids. The J segment lost 14 bases and the V segment lost 1 base, leaving 9 bases of the junction unmatched. Germline V gene lookup returns CDR1 LNHNV and CDR2 YYDKDF (reference sequence). CDR3 sequence: CATSRAGLAGMPPYF. CDR3 nucleotides: TGTGCCACCAGCAGAGCGGGACTAGCGGGAATGCCCCCGTATTTT.

This clone was counted between two and nine times. J is TRBJ1-2 and V is TRBV6-4; maybe TRBD1 (5 bases). Trimming took off 6 bases at V and 8 bases at J, with 16 bases between the two ends. The germline V gene has CDR1 MRHNA and CDR2 SNTAGT. The CDR3 contains 13 residues. The DNA of the CDR3 is TGTGCCAGCAGGCCACGGGGGATGGGAGGCTACACCTTC. Translated: CASRPRGMGGYTF.

V and J are TRBV6-5 and TRBJ2-7, with a weak D call TRBD1 (5 bases). The V end was cut by 7 bases, the J end by 3 bases, with 7 bases between. Per germline, CDR1 MNHEY and CDR2 SVGAGI. The CDR3 length is 11 residues. CDR3 sequence reads: CASTGHYEQYF. DNA for the CDR3: TGTGCCAGCACAGGACACTACGAGCAGTACTTC.

This clone has just a few counts. The rearrangement joins TRBV6-1 to TRBJ1-1; weak D call: TRBD1 (5 bases). There are 15 residues in the CDR3. V lost 2 bases and J lost 5, with 15 bases in between. Germline CDR1 MNHNS, CDR2 SASEGT. DNA for the CDR3: TGTGCCAGCAGTGAACAGGGTTCGGGGAGGACTGAAGCTTTCTTT. This encodes CASSEQGSGRTEAFF.

This clone came up a few times. The chain couples TRBV29-1 to TRBJ1-2; 9 nucleotides align to TRBD1. Germline V lookup: CDR1 SQVTM, CDR2 ANQGSEA. V gave up 7 bases and J gave up 6 bases; unmatched junction bases: 6. This CDR3 has 12 residues. The CDR3 protein is CSATGGPNGYTF. DNA of the CDR3: TGCAGCGCGACAGGGGGACCTAATGGCTACACCTTC.

This clone was picked up a small number of times. Other DNA sequences of this sample code for an identical CDR3. This sequence joins TRBV29-1 and TRBJ1-2; D remains ambiguous. CDR3 length: 12 residues. Germline lookup yields CDR1 SQVTM and CDR2 ANQGSEA. V lost 4 bases to trimming and J lost 2 bases, with 8 bases between them. CDR3 in amino acids: CSVGTGNYGYTF. In DNA form, the CDR3 reads TGCAGCGTTGGGACGGGGAACTATGGCTACACCTTC.

The chain joins TRBV9 to TRBJ2-2; a weak D match, TRBD1 (6 bases). From germline, CDR1 is SGDLS and CDR2 YYNGEE. V lost 0 bases, J lost 5 bases, and 11 bases lay in between. The CDR3 spans 15 residues. This CDR3 is CASSVEGQSTGELFF. Written as DNA, the CDR3 is TGTGCCAGCAGCGTAGAAGGACAGTCGACCGGGGAGCTGTTTTTT.

Only a few counts were recorded for this clone. V is TRBV19 and J is TRBJ2-5, with 9 bases fitting TRBD2. Trimming took 4 bases from V and 4 from J; bases not matched to a gene: 13. CDR3 length equals 17 residues. Germline CDR1 is LNHDA and CDR2 is SQIVND (reference sequence). The CDR3 here is CASSTFAGGFEGETQYF. In nucleotides, the CDR3 is TGTGCCAGTAGTACCTTCGCGGGAGGGTTTGAGGGAGAGACCCAGTACTTC.

This clone turned up a few times. The chain has TRBV11-2 and TRBJ2-7, with 9 bases fitting TRBD2. Germline CDR1 is SGHAT and CDR2 is FQNNGV. CDR3 length equals 15 residues. J gave up 6 bases and V 2 bases, and 8 bases lay outside the gene matches. The chain's CDR3 is CASSLIAGGSTEQYF. The CDR3 region has the DNA TGTGCCAGCAGCTTAATTGCGGGAGGGTCCACCGAGCAGTACTTC.

This clone has only a few counts. This chain joins TRBV2 and TRBJ2-3, with D hard to call. Trimming pared 4 bases from V and 5 bases from J, leaving 7 bases between. Germline assignment: CDR1 SNHLY and CDR2 FYNNEI. The CDR3 length is 12 residues. CDR3 bases: TGTGCCAGCAGTGCCGAGTTAGATACGCAGTATTTT. Encoded protein: CASSAELDTQYF.

This clone was seen more than once but under ten times. The chain couples TRBV7-9 to TRBJ1-2; TRBD1 matches 9 bases. The trim removed 9 bases at V and 3 bases at J, leaving 8 bases unmatched. The CDR3 has 14 amino acids. In germline, CDR1 is SEHNR, CDR2 FQNEAQ (reference sequence). CDR3 sequence: CASQKGQGHYGYTF. The CDR3 DNA sequence: TGTGCCAGTCAAAAGGGACAGGGACACTATGGCTACACCTTC. Full variable domain (rest looked up from reference TRBV7-9 and TRBJ1-2): DTGVSQNPRHKITKRGQNVTFRCDPISEHNRLYWYRQTLGQGPEFLTYFQNEAQLEKSRLLSDRFSAERPKGSFSTLEIQRTEQGDSAMYLCASQKGQGHYGYTFGSGTRLTVV.

This clone was seen a handful of times. This chain links TRBV5-1 with TRBJ2-7; a possible D gene is TRBD1 (5 bases). This CDR3 comprises 14 residues. V lost 0 bases and J lost 3, with 10 bases in between. The germline CDR1 and CDR2 sequences are SGHRS and YFSETQ. The CDR3: CASSLDGASYEQYF. The CDR3 DNA reads TGCGCCAGCAGCTTGGATGGGGCTAGCTACGAGCAGTACTTC.

There are a few counts of this clone. This specimen includes other DNA sequences encoding the same CDR3. The V and J genes are TRBV30 and TRBJ1-1; D may be TRBD1 (6 bases). Between the trimmed V and J ends, which lost 3 bases and 5 bases, there was a span of 13 bases. Germline CDR1 GTSNPN, CDR2 SVGIG (reference sequence). This CDR3 has 13 residues. CDR3 in amino acids: CAWREQGRTEAFF. DNA for the CDR3: TGTGCCTGGAGGGAACAGGGACGGACTGAAGCTTTCTTT. The complete variable domain, with remaining parts taken from reference TRBV30 and TRBJ1-1, reads SQTIHQWPATLVQPVGSPLSLECTVEGTSNPNLYWYRQAAGRGLQLLFYSVGIGQISSEVPQNLSASRPQDRQFILSSKKLLLSDSGFYLCAWREQGRTEAFFGQGTRLTVV.

The chain joins TRBV5-4 to TRBJ1-1, with no clear D. V dropped 0 bases and J dropped 1 base, with 13 bases sitting between them. Germline assignment: CDR1 SGHNT and CDR2 YYREEE (reference sequence). The CDR3 has 16 residues. The CDR3, as DNA: TGTGCCAGCAGCTTGGGTCTTGCAGACACGAACACTGAAGCTTTCTTT. This gives the protein CASSLGLADTNTEAFF.